The subject of this entry is one T cell receptor (beta chain). The source of the sample is a study of blood T cell repertoires in COVID-19. As for the study in general: Researchers got acute and convalescent COVID-19 samples from the United States, Italy and Spain. The cDNA or gDNA used as material had been derived from T cells, B-cell-depleted T cells, or PBMCs.

The germline gives CDR1 SEHNR, CDR2 FQNEAQ (reference sequence). J lost 3 bases, V lost 9 bases, and 1 base had no gene match. The CDR3 runs to 11 residues. Methods used by the authors: From reference gene primer amplification, estimates of nucleated cell counts were derived. Sequencing was performed with immunoSEQ multiplex PCR; in TCRdb, only in-frame clones are kept and a portion is missing. That table furnishes V, J and clone size, whereas the DNA furnished D and trimming. This sample has 70,000 to 100,000 clones, with 70% to 90% found just once. This clonotype originated in a woman aged 80 or older with acute or convalescent COVID-19. What was sequenced was peripheral blood. V gene TRBV7-9 combines with J gene TRBJ2-5; 7 positions match TRBD1. The CDR3 loop is CARGTEETQYF. The CDR3 coding sequence is TGTGCCAGAGGGACAGAAGAGACCCAGTACTTC.